This TCR beta chain was profiled in a study of CD8 T cells in Susac syndrome. Random hexamers were used to reverse transcribe 0.5 to 1 ug of RNA. From the immunoSEQ multiplex PCR reads, TCRdb called clonotypes with MiXCR, one entry per CDR3 protein. The sample has 20,000 to 25,000 distinct CDR3 sequences; 85% to 95% are singletons. The length of the CDR3 is 13 residues. The germline V gene encodes CDR1 KGHSH and CDR2 LQKENI. V was pared by 4 bases and J by 2 bases, with 9 bases between. This rearrangement joins TRBV18 to TRBJ2-7, with TRBD1 as a possible D gene (6 bases). Source material: CD8+ T cells from PBMCs. The sequence was obtained from a human donor in good health. The CDR3 DNA sequence: TGTGCCAGCTCACTAGGGACAACCTACGAGCAGTACTTC. This encodes CASSLGTTYEQYF.